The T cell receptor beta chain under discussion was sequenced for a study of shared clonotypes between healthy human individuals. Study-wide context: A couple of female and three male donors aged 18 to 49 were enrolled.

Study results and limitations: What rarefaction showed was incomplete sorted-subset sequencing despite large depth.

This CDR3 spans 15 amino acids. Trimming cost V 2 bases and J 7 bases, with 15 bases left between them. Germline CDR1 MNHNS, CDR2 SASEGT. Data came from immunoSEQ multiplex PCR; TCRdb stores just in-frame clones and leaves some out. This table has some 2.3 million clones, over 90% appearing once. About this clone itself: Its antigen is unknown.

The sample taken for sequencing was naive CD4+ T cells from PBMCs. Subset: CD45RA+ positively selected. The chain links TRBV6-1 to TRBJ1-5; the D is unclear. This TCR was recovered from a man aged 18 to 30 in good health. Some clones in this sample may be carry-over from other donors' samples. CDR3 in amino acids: CASSETHGALQPQHF. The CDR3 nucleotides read TGTGCCAGCAGTGAAACCCACGGAGCGCTCCAGCCCCAGCATTTT.